This T cell receptor beta chain was profiled in a study of blood T cells in healthy people across ages. On this clonotype: The antigen is not known.

Germline V lookup: CDR1 SGDLS, CDR2 YYNGEE. The CDR3 sequence is 14 residues long. The V gene lost 7 bases and the J gene lost 4 bases, with 14 bases spanning the gap. Findings and caveats of the study: A strong correlation was seen between TCR beta diversity and naive T cell percentage. The unsorted PBMCs prevented any conclusive comparison of naive versus antigen-experienced cells.

Donors ranged from roughly 6 to 90 years old and were healthy Caucasians in Russia. A second PCR, run for about 6 to 11 cycles, used a sample-barcoded 5' primer plus a J-beta primer mix. Each cDNA was tagged by a template-switch adaptor containing 12 random nucleotides. One entry per CDR3 protein results from TCRdb running MiXCR on the 5' RACE reads. The sample holds hundreds of thousands of distinct CDR3 sequences, around 48% seen once. The sequenced sample was blood. This receptor was obtained from a man older than 75 in good health. The J gene is TRBJ2-2, the V gene TRBV9, with D possibly TRBD2 on 6 matching bases. The CDR3, as DNA: TGTGCCAGCGGAGGGACTGGGGGCACCGGGGAGCTGTTTTTT. It is translated as CASGGTGGTGELFF. The whole variable domain, filled in from reference TRBV9 and TRBJ2-2, reads DSGVTQTPKHLITATGQRVTLRCSPRSGDLSVYWYQQSLDQGLQFLIQYYNGEERAKGNILERFSAQQFPDLHSELNLSSLELGDSALYFCASGGTGGTGELFFGEGSRLTVL.